Shown below are 10 T cell receptor beta chains from a single sample sequenced in a study of cytotoxic CD8 clonotypes in ibrutinib-treated CLL. Assay: immunoSEQ multiplex PCR; the TCRdb copy retains only in-frame clones and omits some. Of some 98,000 clones in the sample, almost 80% were seen once. Sequencing used PBMCs, obtained after 12 months of ibrutinib treatment. Receptors originate from a human donor with chronic lymphocytic leukemia.

V usage is TRBV7-8 and J usage is TRBJ2-7; D unresolved. Trimming shortened V by 5 bases and J by 0 bases, and 17 bases separated the two germline ends. The CDR3 spans 16 residues. From germline, CDR1 is SGHVS and CDR2 FQNEAQ. This chain's CDR3 is CASSPTPHRSSYEQYF. As DNA, the CDR3 is TGTGCCAGCAGCCCAACCCCCCATCGGAGCTCCTACGAGCAGTACTTC.

This rearrangement joins TRBV4-3 to TRBJ2-2, with D unresolved. This CDR3 comprises 15 residues. V lost 0 bases, J lost 4 bases, and 9 bases lay in between. The germline gives CDR1 LGHNA, CDR2 YSLEER. The CDR3 spells CASSQDSRPTGELFF. In DNA, the CDR3 is TGCGCCAGCAGCCAAGATAGTCGTCCCACCGGGGAGCTGTTTTTT.

The chain uses TRBV29-1 and TRBJ1-1; a possible D gene is TRBD1 (5 bases). V shed 6 bases and J shed 1 base, with 15 bases lying between them. The CDR3 spans 14 residues. CDR1 is SQVTM, CDR2 ANQGSEA, per germline. Here the CDR3 DNA reads TGCAGCGTGCTCCAGAGAACAGGGAACACTGAAGCTTTCTTT. It translates to CSVLQRTGNTEAFF.

The count of this clone is one. The chain recombines TRBV7-2 with TRBJ2-5; 7 bases map to TRBD2. The germline gives CDR1 SGHTA, CDR2 FQGNSA. This CDR3 contains 13 residues. The V gene end was trimmed by 1 base and the J gene end by 5 bases; junction bases not matched to a gene: 1. This CDR3 is CASSLGTRETQYF. CDR3 coding DNA: TGTGCCAGCAGCTTAGGGACTAGGGAGACCCAGTACTTC. The whole variable domain, remainder taken from reference TRBV7-2 and TRBJ2-5, is GAGVSQSPSNKVTEKGKDVELRCDPISGHTALYWYRQSLGQGLEFLIYFQGNSAPDKSGLPSDRFSAERTGGSVSTLTIQRTQQEDSAVYLCASSLGTRETQYFGPGTRLLVL.

Note on this clone: It may be a read error: a sequence one base away is much more abundant. The sample holds other DNA sequences that translate to the same CDR3. This sequence joins TRBV7-2 and TRBJ1-1, with D hard to call. CDR3 length: 12 amino acids. Looked up from germline, CDR1 is SGHTA and CDR2 is FQGNSA. Trimming stripped 3 bases from V and 0 bases from J, with 2 bases between. DNA of the CDR3: TGTGCCAGCAGCTTGGTGAACACTGAAGCTTTCTTT. Translation gives CASSLVNTEAFF. The full variable domain, with the rest looked up from reference TRBV7-2 and TRBJ1-1, is GAGVSQSPSNKVTEKGKDVELRCDPISGHTALYWYRQSLGQGLEFLIYFQGNSAPDKSGLPSDRFSAERTGGSVSTLTIQRTQQEDSAVYLCASSLVNTEAFFGQGTRLTVV.

The chain is built from TRBV5-4 and TRBJ1-1; TRBD1 agrees at 8 bases. Trimming took 4 bases from V and 7 from J; bases not matched to a gene: 6. Germline V CDR1 and CDR2: SGHNT, YYREEE (reference sequence). The CDR3 sequence is 13 residues long. Written as DNA, the CDR3 is TGTGCCAGCAGCACCGACAGGGGCGGTGAAGCTTTCTTT. Residues: CASSTDRGGEAFF.

The chain joins TRBV29-1 to TRBJ2-7; 9 bases line up with TRBD1. CDR1 SQVTM and CDR2 ANQGSEA come from the germline V gene. V dropped 4 bases and J dropped 6; count of bases not matched to a gene: 10. This CDR3 is 14 amino acids long. The CDR3 protein is CSVVTGTGISEQYF. The CDR3 bases are TGCAGCGTTGTCACCGGGACAGGGATATCCGAGCAGTACTTC.

The chain carries TRBV7-2 and TRBJ2-5; the match to TRBD2 covers 9 bases. Looked up from germline, CDR1 is SGHTA and CDR2 is FQGNSA. V was clipped by 1 base and J by 2 bases; unmatched bases: 8. This CDR3 has 17 amino acids. Here the CDR3 reads CASSLDGGGAEQETQYF. The CDR3 DNA is TGTGCCAGCAGCTTAGATGGCGGGGGGGCCGAGCAAGAGACCCAGTACTTC.

The chain has TRBV7-2 and TRBJ2-7; TRBD1 aligns across 10 bases. The CDR3 has 13 residues. V shed 5 bases and J 4 bases; nucleotides not matched to a gene: 2. Germline CDR1 SGHTA, CDR2 FQGNSA. DNA of the CDR3: TGTGCCAGCAGCACGGGACAGGGGTACGAGCAGTACTTC. Translated, it gives CASSTGQGYEQYF.

The chain carries TRBV30 and TRBJ1-1; possible D gene TRBD1, 6 bases. Germline V gene sequence: CDR1 GTSNPN, CDR2 SVGIG (reference sequence). V lost 1 base to trimming and J lost 3 bases, with 9 bases between them. This CDR3 comprises 13 residues. Written as DNA, the CDR3 is TGTGCCTGGAGTGCACAGGGTTACACTGAAGCTTTCTTT. This encodes CAWSAQGYTEAFF.